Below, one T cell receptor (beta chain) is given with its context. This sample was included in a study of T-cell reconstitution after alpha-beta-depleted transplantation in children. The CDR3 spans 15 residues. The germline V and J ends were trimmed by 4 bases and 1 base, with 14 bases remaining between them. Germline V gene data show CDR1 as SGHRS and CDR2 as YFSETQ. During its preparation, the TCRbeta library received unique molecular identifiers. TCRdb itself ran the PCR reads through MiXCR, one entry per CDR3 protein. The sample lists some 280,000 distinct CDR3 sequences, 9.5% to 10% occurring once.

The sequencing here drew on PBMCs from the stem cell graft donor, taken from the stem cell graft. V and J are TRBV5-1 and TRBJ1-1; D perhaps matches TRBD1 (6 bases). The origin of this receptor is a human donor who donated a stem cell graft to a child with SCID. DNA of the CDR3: TGCGCCAGCAGCACGGACCCGGGACAGAACACTGAAGCTTTCTTT. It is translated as CASSTDPGQNTEAFF.